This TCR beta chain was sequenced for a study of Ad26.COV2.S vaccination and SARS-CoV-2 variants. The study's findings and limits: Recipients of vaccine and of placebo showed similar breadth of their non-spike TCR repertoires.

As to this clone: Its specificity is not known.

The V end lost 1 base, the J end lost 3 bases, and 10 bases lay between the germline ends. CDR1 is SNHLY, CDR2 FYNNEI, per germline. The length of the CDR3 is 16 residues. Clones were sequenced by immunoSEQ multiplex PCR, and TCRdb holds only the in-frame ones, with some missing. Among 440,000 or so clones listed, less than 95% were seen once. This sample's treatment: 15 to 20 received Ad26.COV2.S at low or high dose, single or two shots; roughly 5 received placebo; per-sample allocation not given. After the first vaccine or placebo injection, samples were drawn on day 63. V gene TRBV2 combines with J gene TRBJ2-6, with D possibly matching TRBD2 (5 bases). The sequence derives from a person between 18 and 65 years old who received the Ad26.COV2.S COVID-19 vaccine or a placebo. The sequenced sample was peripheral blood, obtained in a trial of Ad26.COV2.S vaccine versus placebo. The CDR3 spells CASSEDSGNGANVLTF. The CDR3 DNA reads TGTGCCAGCAGTGAAGATTCGGGGAATGGGGCCAACGTCCTGACTTTC.